One sample yielded the 30 T cell receptor beta chains listed below, sequenced in a study of blood T cell repertoires in COVID-19. TCRdb's table, derived via immunoSEQ multiplex PCR, lists solely in-frame clones and lacks some. The sample lists about 190,000 clones; 70% to 85% were seen once. What was sequenced was peripheral blood. These receptors originate from a woman aged 45-65 years with acute or convalescent COVID-19.

The chain is built from TRBV18 and TRBJ1-2; a possible D gene is TRBD1 (6 bases). The CDR3 covers 18 residues. Trimming cost V 2 bases and J 8 bases, with 27 bases left between them. Germline CDR1 is KGHSH and CDR2 is LQKENI. The CDR3 reads CASSPRVFVEGESGGYTF. In nucleotides, the CDR3 is TGTGCCAGCTCACCAAGGGTTTTCGTAGAGGGGGAATCTGGAGGCTACACCTTC.

The chain recombines TRBV6-4 with TRBJ1-2, with TRBD1 matching over 10 bases. Trimming cost V 6 bases and J 7 bases; bases outside gene matches: 5. This CDR3 has 13 amino acids. The germline gives CDR1 MRHNA, CDR2 SNTAGT. CDR3 coding DNA: TGTGCCAGCAGGGGACAGGGGAGTTCTGGCTACACCTTC. This sequence encodes CASRGQGSSGYTF.

The rearrangement uses TRBV4-3 and TRBJ1-4; TRBD1 might be the D (5 bases). V lost 4 bases, J lost 1 base, and 7 bases lay in between. Germline CDR1 reads LGHNA; CDR2 reads YSLEER. The CDR3 sequence is 14 residues long. The CDR3 sequence: CASSPQGTNEKLFF. DNA of the CDR3: TGCGCCAGCAGCCCGCAGGGAACTAATGAAAAACTGTTTTTT.

This chain joins TRBV5-6 and TRBJ1-1; a weak D match, TRBD1 (5 bases). V was shortened by 3 bases and J by 5 bases, with 14 bases between the two germline ends. CDR1 and CDR2 (germline): SGHDT, YYEEEE. The CDR3 loop spans 14 amino acids. CDR3 nucleotides: TGTGCCAGCAGCTGGGGACCTCGGGGGACTGAAGCTTTCTTT. This gives the protein CASSWGPRGTEAFF.

The CDR3 DNA sequence: TGTGCCAGCAGCTTAGAGGCCATCTACGAGCAGTACTTC. Translation gives CASSLEAIYEQYF. The chain uses TRBV11-2 and TRBJ2-7, with D unclear. In germline, CDR1 is SGHAT, CDR2 FQNNGV. With 0 bases removed from V and 3 bases from J, the gap between germline ends came to 6 bases. This CDR3 has 13 amino acids.

The V and J genes are TRBV28 and TRBJ2-4; unclear D gene. This CDR3 has 14 amino acids. The germline gives CDR1 MDHEN, CDR2 SYDVKM. The V and J ends lost 7 bases and 1 base respectively, with 11 bases between them. The CDR3 here is CASTGTQAKNIQYF. CDR3 in DNA: TGTGCCAGCACAGGCACACAGGCCAAAAACATTCAGTACTTC.

The gene calls are TRBV6-6 and TRBJ2-1; possible D gene TRBD2, 5 bases. There are 17 residues in the CDR3. Germline CDR1 is MNHNY and CDR2 is SVGAGI (reference sequence). V was shortened by 5 bases and J by 0 bases, with 17 bases between the two germline ends. The CDR3 DNA sequence: TGTGCCAGCAGTCTCTCAGCGGCCCCGAGCTCCTACAATGAGCAGTTCTTC. Amino acids: CASSLSAAPSSYNEQFF.

This chain joins TRBV12-3 or TRBV12-4 and TRBJ2-1, with 9 nucleotides matching TRBD2. V lost 8 bases, J lost 12 bases, and 11 bases stayed unmatched. CDR3 length equals 13 residues. The CDR3 bases are TGTGCCAGCGCCTGGGGTAGCGGGGGTCGGCAGTTCTTC. Translating it yields CASAWGSGGRQFF.

The gene calls are TRBV19 and TRBJ1-5; D ambiguous. The CDR3 is 15 residues long. V lost 3 bases and J lost 0, with 9 bases in between. Germline-derived CDR1 and CDR2 are LNHDA and SQIVND (reference sequence). CDR3 bases: TGTGCCAGTAGTATGAAGAGTCATAGCAATCAGCCCCAGCATTTT. Its protein product is CASSMKSHSNQPQHF. Filled out from reference TRBV19 and TRBJ1-5, the complete variable domain reads DGGITQSPKYLFRKEGQNVTLSCEQNLNHDAMYWYRQDPGQGLRLIYYSQIVNDFQKGDIAEGYSVSREKKESFPLTVTSAQKNPTAFYLCASSMKSHSNQPQHFGDGTRLSIL.

J is TRBJ2-1 and V is TRBV6-1, with 7 bases identical to TRBD1. The CDR3 loop spans 20 amino acids. Germline CDR1 is MNHNS and CDR2 is SASEGT. J was trimmed by 3 bases and V by 3 bases; bases with no gene match: 20. CDR3 loop: CASSEEWIGGVTTIYNEQFF. In nucleotides, the CDR3 is TGTGCCAGCAGTGAGGAATGGATAGGGGGCGTGACAACCATCTACAATGAGCAGTTCTTC.

This rearrangement joins TRBV2 to TRBJ2-7, with TRBD2 identical over 8 bases. This CDR3 comprises 15 residues. Germline V gene lookup returns CDR1 SNHLY and CDR2 FYNNEI. The ends lost 6 bases at V and 0 bases at J; junction bases unmatched: 7. CDR3 amino acids: CASSLDLAGSYEQYF. CDR3 in DNA: TGTGCCAGCAGCCTCGACCTAGCGGGCTCCTACGAGCAGTACTTC.

This sequence joins TRBV14 and TRBJ2-2; 8 bases are shared with TRBD1. With 6 bases clipped from V and 7 bases from J, the junction kept 7 bases outside the gene matches. The CDR3 contains 14 residues. Germline CDR1 and CDR2: SGHDN and FVKESK. The chain's CDR3 is CASRPQGGYGELFF. The CDR3 DNA reads as TGTGCCAGCAGACCACAGGGGGGATACGGGGAGCTGTTTTTT.

This CDR3 reads CASSQTRDYEQYF. In DNA form, the CDR3 reads TGCGCCAGCAGCCAAACCAGGGACTACGAGCAGTACTTC. The chain recombines TRBV4-1 with TRBJ2-7; a weak D match, TRBD1 (5 bases). Deletions cut 2 bases from V and 3 bases from J, with 8 bases between. The germline V gene encodes CDR1 MGHRA and CDR2 YSYEKL. The CDR3 is made up of 13 amino acids.

The sample holds a few counts of this clone. This sequence joins TRBV28 and TRBJ1-5, with TRBD1 matching 9 bases. Germline trimming cut 5 bases from V and 9 bases from J; bases unmatched to any gene: 14. Germline lookup yields CDR1 MDHEN and CDR2 SYDVKM. This CDR3 has 16 residues. The CDR3 region is CASSLPSGTGTRPQHF. The CDR3 DNA reads as TGTGCCAGCAGTCTTCCCTCCGGGACAGGGACGCGGCCCCAGCATTTT.

The chain carries TRBV28 and TRBJ1-5, with 9 bases lining up with TRBD1. CDR3 length equals 15 residues. In germline, CDR1 is MDHEN, CDR2 SYDVKM. The junction had 7 bases not matched to a gene; V was cut back by 5 bases and J by 5 bases. This chain's CDR3 is CASSHQQGAYQPQHF. CDR3 nucleotides: TGTGCCAGCAGTCATCAACAGGGGGCGTATCAGCCCCAGCATTTT. Full variable domain (remainder filled in from reference TRBV28 and TRBJ1-5): DVKVTQSSRYLVKRTGEKVFLECVQDMDHENMFWYRQDPGLGLRLIYFSYDVKMKEKGDIPEGYSVSREKKERFSLILESASTNQTSMYLCASSHQQGAYQPQHFGDGTRLSIL.

V is TRBV15 and J is TRBJ1-5; maybe TRBD1 (5 bases). Germline CDR1 is LNHNV and CDR2 is YYDKDF (reference sequence). Trimming took 0 bases from V and 4 from J, leaving 10 bases between them. This CDR3 has 15 amino acids. For the CDR3, the DNA is TGTGCCACCAGCAGAGAGGGGAGGGGAAATCAGCCCCAGCATTTT. Translated: CATSREGRGNQPQHF.

The table lists this clone with a count of one. This chain uses TRBV6-2 or TRBV6-3 with TRBJ2-2; D is unresolved. The CDR3 is 17 amino acids. Germline CDR1 MNHEY, CDR2 SVGEGT. V lost 1 base to trimming and J lost 1 base, with 13 bases between them. The CDR3 here is CASSYLFLAVNTGELFF. The CDR3 DNA sequence: TGTGCCAGCAGTTACTTGTTCCTCGCAGTGAACACCGGGGAGCTGTTTTTT.

This chain uses TRBV3-1 (or the pseudogene TRBV3-2) with TRBJ1-1, with D possibly being TRBD1 (6 bases). This CDR3 spans 14 amino acids. Germline CDR1 LGHDT, CDR2 YNNKEL (reference sequence). V was pared by 3 bases and J by 0 bases, with 8 bases between. The DNA of the CDR3 is TGTGCCAGCAGCCAGCAGGGGATGAACACTGAAGCTTTCTTT. It is translated as CASSQQGMNTEAFF.

This clone has only one observation. V and J are TRBV24-1 and TRBJ2-2; 9 bases line up with TRBD1. J gave up 3 bases and V 3 bases, and 7 bases lay outside the gene matches. The CDR3 contains 17 residues. Germline V lookup: CDR1 KGHDR, CDR2 SFDVKD. The CDR3 bases are TGTGCCACCAGTGATCCTGGGACAGGGTTCTACACCGGGGAGCTGTTTTTT. It is translated as CATSDPGTGFYTGELFF.

This clone occurred once. The J gene is TRBJ2-1, the V gene TRBV11-3, with a tentative D call TRBD2 (5 bases). V was pared by 5 bases and J by 8 bases, with 16 bases between. The CDR3 consists of 14 residues. CDR1 and CDR2 (germline): SGHNT, YENEEA. The CDR3 is CASSPDGVNDEQFF. In nucleotides, the CDR3 is TGTGCCAGCAGCCCAGACGGGGTAAACGATGAGCAGTTCTTC.

The chain employs TRBV9 and TRBJ2-2, with 9 bases lining up with TRBD1. Germline-derived CDR1 and CDR2 are SGDLS and YYNGEE. The length of the CDR3 is 15 residues. Losses at the gene ends were 4 bases for V and 5 bases for J; bases not matched to a gene: 6. As DNA, the CDR3 is TGTGCCAGCAGCTCCCGACAGGGGGAAACCGGGGAGCTGTTTTTT. Translation gives CASSSRQGETGELFF.

The rearrangement links TRBV18 to TRBJ1-3, with a tentative D call TRBD1 (5 bases). CDR3 length: 16 amino acids. V was clipped by 3 bases and J by 0 bases, with 12 bases between them. CDR1 is KGHSH and CDR2 is LQKENI in the germline V gene. CDR3 region: CASSPQGFTSGNTIYF. The CDR3 DNA follows: TGTGCCAGCTCACCCCAGGGCTTTACCTCTGGAAACACCATATATTTT.

The rearrangement uses TRBV11-2 and TRBJ2-7; D is undetermined. Trimming cost V 5 bases and J 4 bases, with 9 bases left between them. The CDR3 loop spans 12 amino acids. CDR1 and CDR2 (germline): SGHAT, FQNNGV. CDR3 amino acids: CASSPFEYEQYF. As DNA, the CDR3 is TGTGCCAGCAGCCCCTTCGAGTACGAGCAGTACTTC.

V is TRBV12-3 or TRBV12-4 and J is TRBJ2-7; D is uncertain. CDR3 size: 13 residues. The ends were cut back, 3 bases at V and 7 bases at J, with 13 bases in the middle. As DNA, the CDR3 is TGTGCCAGCAGTTTCTCCTCCGCAGGTGAGCAGTACTTC. Its protein product is CASSFSSAGEQYF.

This chain connects TRBV28 to TRBJ2-1; 10 nucleotides match TRBD2. The CDR3 extends over 15 amino acids. V dropped 5 bases and J dropped 0; count of bases not matched to a gene: 1. Germline V gives CDR1 MDHEN, CDR2 SYDVKM. CDR3 loop: CASSASGSSYNEQFF. The DNA of the CDR3 is TGTGCCAGCAGTGCTAGCGGGAGCTCCTACAATGAGCAGTTCTTC.

This clone was picked up a small number of times. The genes are TRBV3-1 (or the pseudogene TRBV3-2) and TRBJ2-7; 9 bases map to TRBD2. From germline, CDR1 is LGHDT and CDR2 YNNKEL (reference sequence). This CDR3 spans 15 amino acids. The V gene end was trimmed by 4 bases and the J gene end by 3 bases; junction bases not matched to a gene: 7. CDR3 in DNA: TGTGCCAGCAGCCTGGGACTAGCTCGCATCTACGAGCAGTACTTC. This sequence encodes CASSLGLARIYEQYF.

The V gene is TRBV6-6, the J gene TRBJ2-1; D remains ambiguous. The CDR3 totals 11 residues. CDR1 MNHNY and CDR2 SVGAGI come from the germline V gene (reference sequence). The V and J ends lost 6 bases and 8 bases respectively, with 8 bases between them. For the CDR3, the DNA is TGTGCCAGCAGGTTAGCCCATGAGCAGTTCTTC. Translated: CASRLAHEQFF.

This clone was seen only once. The chain couples TRBV7-2 to TRBJ2-7; 9 bases map to TRBD1. The germline CDR1 and CDR2 sequences are SGHTA and FQGNSA. The CDR3 consists of 18 residues. J was trimmed by 2 bases and V by 2 bases; bases with no gene match: 13. The CDR3 DNA is TGTGCCAGCAGCTTATCAGGCCCCGGTGGGACAGGGACCTACGAGCAGTACTTC. Its translation is CASSLSGPGGTGTYEQYF.

The rearrangement links TRBV6-5 to TRBJ2-1, with D tentatively TRBD2 (5 bases). From germline, CDR1 is MNHEY and CDR2 SVGAGI. The CDR3 covers 13 residues. V lost 7 bases and J 12 bases, leaving 19 bases between the germline ends. The CDR3 DNA sequence: TGTGCCAGCACCGACCCCGGGGTCCGGGGGCAGTTCTTC. Translated: CASTDPGVRGQFF.

The gene calls are TRBV11-2 and TRBJ1-1; D is undetermined. Per germline, CDR1 SGHAT and CDR2 FQNNGV. The CDR3 is made up of 12 amino acids. Trimming removed 2 bases at V and 7 bases at J, with 8 bases between. In DNA form, the CDR3 reads TGTGCCAGCAGCTTACATCGAGATGAAGCTTTCTTT. This sequence encodes CASSLHRDEAFF.